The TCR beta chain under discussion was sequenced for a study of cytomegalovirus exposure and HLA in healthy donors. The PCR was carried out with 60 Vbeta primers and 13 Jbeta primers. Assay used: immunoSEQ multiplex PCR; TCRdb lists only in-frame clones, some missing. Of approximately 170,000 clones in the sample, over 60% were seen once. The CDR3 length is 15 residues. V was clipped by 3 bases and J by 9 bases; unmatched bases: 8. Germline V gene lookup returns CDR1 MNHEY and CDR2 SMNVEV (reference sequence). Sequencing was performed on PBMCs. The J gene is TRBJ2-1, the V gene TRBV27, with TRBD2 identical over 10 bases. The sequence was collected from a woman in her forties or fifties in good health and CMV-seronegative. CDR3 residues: CASSFGLAGVTEQFF. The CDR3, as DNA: TGTGCCAGCAGTTTCGGGCTAGCGGGAGTCACTGAGCAGTTCTTC.